This entry is about one T cell receptor (beta chain). What it binds is unknown. The assay was immunoSEQ multiplex PCR, and TCRdb's table has in-frame clones only and misses some. The repertoire has over 70,000 clones, more than 75% of them found once; the top ten carry approximately 7%. The data belong to a study of OX40 agonist ivuxolimab in advanced cancers. About the study: The dose of intravenous ivuxolimab that patients received every 2 weeks ranged from 0.01 to 10 mg/kg. Subjects had a mean age of roughly 60 years, with a range of about 23 to 79; almost 85% were male.

The study's findings and limits: CD8+ T cells averaged more expanded clones than CD4+.

The ends were cut back, 5 bases at V and 8 bases at J, with 14 bases in the middle. The CDR3 runs to 13 residues. The germline gives CDR1 SGDLS, CDR2 YYNGEE. The material sequenced was CD4+ or CD8+ T cells sorted from blood, taken in a trial of the OX40 agonist ivuxolimab. The TCR comes from an adult with an advanced solid tumor such as melanoma, head and neck, liver or kidney cancer. The genes are TRBV9 and TRBJ1-5; perhaps TRBD1 as D (5 bases). CDR3 residues: CASSGAGNEPQHF. CDR3 sequence (DNA): TGTGCCAGCAGTGGGGCAGGGAATGAGCCCCAGCATTTT.